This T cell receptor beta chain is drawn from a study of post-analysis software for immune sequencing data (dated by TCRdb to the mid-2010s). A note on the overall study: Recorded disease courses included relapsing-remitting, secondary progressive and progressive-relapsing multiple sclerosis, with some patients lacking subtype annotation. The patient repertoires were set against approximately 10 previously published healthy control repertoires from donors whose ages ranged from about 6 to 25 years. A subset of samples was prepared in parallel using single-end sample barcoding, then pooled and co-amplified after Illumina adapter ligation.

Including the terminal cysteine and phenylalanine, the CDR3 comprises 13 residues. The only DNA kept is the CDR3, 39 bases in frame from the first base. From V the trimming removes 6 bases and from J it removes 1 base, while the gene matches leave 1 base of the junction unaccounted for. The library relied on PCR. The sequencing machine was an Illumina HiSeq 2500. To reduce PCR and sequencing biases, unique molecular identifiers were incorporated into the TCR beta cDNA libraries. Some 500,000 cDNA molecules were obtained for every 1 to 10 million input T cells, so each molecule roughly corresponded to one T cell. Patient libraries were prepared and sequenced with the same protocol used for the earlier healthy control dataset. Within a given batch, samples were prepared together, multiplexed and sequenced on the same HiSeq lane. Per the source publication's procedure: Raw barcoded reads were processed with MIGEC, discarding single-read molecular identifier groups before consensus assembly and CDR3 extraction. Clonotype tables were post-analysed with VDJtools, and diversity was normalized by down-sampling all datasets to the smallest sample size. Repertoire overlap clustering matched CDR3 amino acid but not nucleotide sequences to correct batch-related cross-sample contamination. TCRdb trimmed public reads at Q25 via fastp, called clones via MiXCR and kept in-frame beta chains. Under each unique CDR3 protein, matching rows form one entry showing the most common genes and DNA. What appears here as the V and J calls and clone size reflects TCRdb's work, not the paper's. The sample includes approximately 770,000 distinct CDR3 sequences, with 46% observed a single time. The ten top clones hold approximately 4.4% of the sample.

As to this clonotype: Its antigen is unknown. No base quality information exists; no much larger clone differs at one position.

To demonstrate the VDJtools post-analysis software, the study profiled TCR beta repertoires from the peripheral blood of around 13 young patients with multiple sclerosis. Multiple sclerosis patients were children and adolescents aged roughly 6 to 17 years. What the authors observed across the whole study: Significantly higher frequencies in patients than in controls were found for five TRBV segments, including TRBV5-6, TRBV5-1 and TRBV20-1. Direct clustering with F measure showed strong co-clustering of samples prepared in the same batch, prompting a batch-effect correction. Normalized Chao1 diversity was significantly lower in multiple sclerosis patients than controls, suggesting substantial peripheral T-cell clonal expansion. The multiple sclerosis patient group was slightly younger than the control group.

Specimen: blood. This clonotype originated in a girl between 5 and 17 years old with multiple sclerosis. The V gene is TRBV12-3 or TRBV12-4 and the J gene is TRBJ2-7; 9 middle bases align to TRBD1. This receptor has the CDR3 CASRDRGSYEQYF. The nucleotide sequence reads TGTGCCAGCAGGGACAGGGGATCCTACGAGCAGTACTTC.